This T cell receptor beta chain was sequenced for a study of early T cells in non-severe SARS-CoV-2 infection (dated by TCRdb to about 2021). Background on the whole study: Bulk RNA from unsorted whole blood was used for TCR sequencing, so alpha and beta chains could not be paired.

The CDR3 contains 17 residues, cysteine and phenylalanine counted. This entry keeps only the CDR3 DNA: 51 bases, framed from base 1. The germline V gene yields SGHAT for CDR1 and FQNNGV for CDR2. Trimming costs V 3 bases and J 1 base, and their ends lie 18 bases apart. This clonotype was recorded at least ten times. No antigen is known for it. No quality values exist for individual bases; no much larger clone is one base distant. The library was built by means of 5' RACE. TCRdb shows the sequencer as NextSeq 500. To correct for sequencing error and PCR bias, the TCR library protocol tagged individual cDNA molecules with unique molecular identifiers. TCR alpha and beta chains were both sequenced, and the abundances of alpha and beta sequences in each sample were closely correlated with each other. In the authors' own workflow: Decombinator V4 was used to annotate the V gene, J gene and CDR3 of the TCR sequences. TCRs were defined as expanded if a significant change between any two time points was detected under a Poisson model with p below 0.0001. TCR abundances were normalised to the total number of TCRs sequenced in each sample and reported as counts per million. MAIT TCRs were defined by TRAV1-2 paired with TRAJ12, TRAJ20 or TRAJ33, and iNKT TCRs by TRAV10 paired with TRAJ18. VDJdb, accessed 1 November 2021, was searched for CMV, EBV and SARS-CoV-2 annotated TCRs, excluding TCRs annotated for multiple antigens. TCRdb's own reprocessing of the public reads used fastp at Q25 and MiXCR and kept productive beta chains. Every entry covers one CDR3 protein and lists the most common genes and DNA from its rows. The V and J calls and clone size are TCRdb's, not the authors'. This sample holds approximately 90,000 distinct CDR3 sequences; 9.5% to 12% were observed only once. The top ten clones comprise roughly 4.5% of the sample.

The study was a case-control design nested within a healthcare worker cohort in London, UK, with weekly nasopharyngeal swab PCR tests and blood sampling. Between 23 and 31 March 2020, the week of the UK lockdown, healthcare workers were enrolled and then followed up weekly for as long as 16 weeks. The full study reports these points: VDJdb matching was skewed toward anti-spike CD8 responses and likely underestimated virus-specific expansions, missing private and CD4 specificities.

The specimen comprised whole blood, sampled at baseline. The chain employs TRBV11-2 and TRBJ2-5; TRBD1 is a weak D gene call, 6 bases matching. This TCR was recovered from an adult who was a healthcare worker with PCR-confirmed SARS-CoV-2 infection or an uninfected control (not recorded which). Read as DNA, the sequence is TGTGCCAGCAGCTTTTGGACAGCTTCTCGTGGCCAAGAGACCCAGTACTTC. Translated, this gives CASSFWTASRGQETQYF.